The source of this T cell receptor (beta chain) is a study of blood T cells in healthy people across ages. Combining a sample-barcoded 5' primer with a J-beta primer mix, a second PCR ran for about 7 to 11 cycles. Every cDNA molecule carried a tag from a template-switch adaptor bearing 12 random nucleotides. TCRdb called the 5' RACE reads again in MiXCR, with one record for every CDR3 protein. The sample has hundreds of thousands of distinct CDR3 sequences; about 25% are singletons. Unmatched junction bases numbered 6, after V lost 6 bases and J lost 1 base. The CDR3 consists of 16 residues. Healthy Russian Caucasian donors spanned ages about 6 to 95 years. The sample also formed part of further work on T cells of mothers and their children. Turning to that study: The TCR beta CDR3 read count exceeded 9.5 million for each mother and was several million for each child. Within related and unrelated pairs, thymic selection shapes TCR recombination output in a similar way.

This TCR came from a boy younger than 18 in good health. The specimen was blood. The chain has TRBV12-3 or TRBV12-4 and TRBJ2-2; TRBD1 matches at 9 bases. In DNA form, the CDR3 reads TGTGCCAGCAGCCCTAGACAGGGGGGGAACACCGGGGAGCTGTTTTTT. Its translation is CASSPRQGGNTGELFF.